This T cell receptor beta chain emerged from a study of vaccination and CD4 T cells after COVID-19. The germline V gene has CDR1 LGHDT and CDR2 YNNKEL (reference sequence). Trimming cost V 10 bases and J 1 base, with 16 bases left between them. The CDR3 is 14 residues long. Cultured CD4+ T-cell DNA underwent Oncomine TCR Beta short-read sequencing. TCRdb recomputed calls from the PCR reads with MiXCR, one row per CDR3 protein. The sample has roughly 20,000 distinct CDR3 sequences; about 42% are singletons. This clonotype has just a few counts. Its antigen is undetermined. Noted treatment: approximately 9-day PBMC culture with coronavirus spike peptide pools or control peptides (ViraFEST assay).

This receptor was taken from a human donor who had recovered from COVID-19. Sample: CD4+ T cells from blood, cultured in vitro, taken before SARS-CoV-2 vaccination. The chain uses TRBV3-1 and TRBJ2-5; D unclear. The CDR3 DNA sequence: TGTGCCACCCGAGCCCGTCTCGCCCAAGAGACCCAGTACTTC. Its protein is CATRARLAQETQYF.